The rows below give T cell receptor beta chains drawn from one sample of a study of blood T cell repertoires in COVID-19. Here immunoSEQ multiplex PCR was the method, and the copy in TCRdb shows in-frame clones only, minus some. This repertoire shows 350,000 or so clones, roughly 90% found once; its top ten account for around 20%. Sequences were obtained from PBMCs or T cells enriched from blood (not recorded which). The origin of the receptors is a woman in her thirties who had recovered from COVID-19. The CDR3 runs from the conserved cysteine through the conserved F or W. A D gene is named only where the DNA matches it firmly. Part of the rows lack a size; the others show once, few, many or a class for expanded clones.

J: TRBJ2-2; V: TRBV9; size: -; D: TRBD2; DNA: TGTGCCAGCAGCGTCAGCGGGACCACCGGGGAGCTGTTTTTT; CDR3: CASSVSGTTGELFF
J: TRBJ2-7; V: TRBV5-4; size: -; D: -; DNA: TGTGCCAGCAGCTGGGGGGGCACTACTTACGAGCAGTACTTC; CDR3: CASSWGGTTYEQYF
J: TRBJ2-1; V: TRBV7-2; size: -; D: TRBD2; DNA: TGTGCCAGCAGCTTATTGGGGGGGGCCTACAATGAGCAGTTCTTC; CDR3: CASSLLGGAYNEQFF
J: TRBJ1-5; V: TRBV7-2; size: -; D: TRBD1; DNA: TGTGCCAGCAGCGCCTATGGGACAGCCCATAGCAATCAGCCCCAGCATTTT; CDR3: CASSAYGTAHSNQPQHF
J: TRBJ2-3; V: TRBV4-1; size: -; D: -; DNA: TGCGCCAGCAGCCAAGTAGAGACAGATACGCAGTATTTT; CDR3: CASSQVETDTQYF
J: TRBJ1-6; V: TRBV27; size: -; D: -; DNA: TGTGCCAGCTCATTAAGGGGGAATAATTCACCCCTCCACTTT; CDR3: CASSLRGNNSPLHF
J: TRBJ2-5; V: TRBV3-1/TRBV3-2; size: -; D: TRBD1; DNA: TGTGCCAGCAGCCCGGGACAGCTCGTAGAGACCCAGTACTTC; CDR3: CASSPGQLVETQYF
J: TRBJ2-2; V: TRBV28; size: -; D: TRBD2; DNA: TGTGCCAGCAAGAGCGGGGGGGCCTTCACCGGGGAGCTGTTTTTT; CDR3: CASKSGGAFTGELFF
J: TRBJ2-7; V: TRBV10-2; size: -; D: -; DNA: TGCGCCAGCAGCCCCCAGCGGTCCTACGAGCAGTACTTC; CDR3: CASSPQRSYEQYF
J: TRBJ1-2; V: TRBV5-6; size: -; D: -; DNA: TGTGCCAGCAGCCCGTCGGTGAGTCACTATGGCTACACCTTC; CDR3: CASSPSVSHYGYTF
J: TRBJ1-2; V: TRBV6-5; size: few; D: -; DNA: TGTGCCAGCAGAACAGGGACCTATGGCTACACCTTC; CDR3: CASRTGTYGYTF
J: TRBJ1-2; V: TRBV28; size: -; D: -; DNA: TGTGCCAGCAGCTTACAGTGGCGGGGCTACACCTTC; CDR3: CASSLQWRGYTF
J: TRBJ2-5; V: TRBV9; size: -; D: TRBD1; DNA: TGTGCCAGCAGCGATGGGGACAGGGGCTGGGAGACCCAGTACTTC; CDR3: CASSDGDRGWETQYF
J: TRBJ1-5; V: TRBV18; size: once; D: -; DNA: TGTGCCAGCTCACCGCCGGGGGTCAATCAGCCCCAGCATTTT; CDR3: CASSPPGVNQPQHF
J: TRBJ2-7; V: TRBV28; size: -; D: TRBD1; DNA: TGTGCCAGCAGCCCGGGGACAGGGAAAAACTACGAGCAGTACTTC; CDR3: CASSPGTGKNYEQYF
J: TRBJ2-3; V: TRBV24-1; size: -; D: TRBD1; DNA: TGTGCCACCAGTGACCGACAGGGCGCAGATACGCAGTATTTT; CDR3: CATSDRQGADTQYF
J: TRBJ1-1; V: TRBV29-1; size: few; D: -; DNA: TGCAGCGCTGAGACAGTCGAAGCTTTCTTT; CDR3: CSAETVEAFF
J: TRBJ2-3; V: TRBV9; size: once; D: -; DNA: TGTGCCAGCAGCGTAGGGGCAGCCACAGATACGCAGTATTTT; CDR3: CASSVGAATDTQYF
J: TRBJ1-2; V: TRBV2; size: -; D: TRBD1; DNA: TGTGCCAGCAGTTCCGGACAGGGGAACTATGGCTACACCTTC; CDR3: CASSSGQGNYGYTF
J: TRBJ1-1; V: TRBV7-2; size: -; D: -; DNA: TGTGCCAGCAGCCGGCCTGGGGGGGGATACACTGAAGCTTTCTTT; CDR3: CASSRPGGGYTEAFF
J: TRBJ2-5; V: TRBV7-2; size: -; D: TRBD2; DNA: TGTGCCAGCAAACTAGCGGGGGGGCCAGAGACCCAGTACTTC; CDR3: CASKLAGGPETQYF
J: TRBJ1-4; V: TRBV4-3; size: -; D: -; DNA: TGCGCCAGCAGCCAAGATCACAGTAGTACTAATGAAAAACTGTTTTTT; CDR3: CASSQDHSSTNEKLFF
J: TRBJ2-5; V: TRBV7-2; size: -; D: -; DNA: TGTGCCAGCAGCTTAGTTCTGGAGGGTCCCGGTGAGACCCAGTACTTC; CDR3: CASSLVLEGPGETQYF
J: TRBJ1-2; V: TRBV25-1; size: -; D: -; DNA: TGTGCCACTTCGGGGGGGAATGGCTACACCTTC; CDR3: CATSGGNGYTF